This T cell receptor beta chain is from a study of a mutant IDH1 vaccine in newly diagnosed glioma. Study overall: The study started vaccination 4-6 weeks after radiotherapy alone, or with temozolomide cycles.

As concerns this clone: Its cognate antigen is unknown.

Time point meaning: week 11, during vaccination. A single vaccine dose contained 300 ug of mutant IDH1 20-mer peptide, and topical imiquimod was used with it. Germline V lookup: CDR1 MNHEY, CDR2 SMNVEV (reference sequence). The CDR3 spans 15 residues. V was trimmed by 6 bases and J by 4 bases, leaving 19 bases between them. This table comes from immunoSEQ multiplex PCR, and its TCRdb copy is limited to in-frame clones, with some not included. Counted here are around 60,000 clones, around 85% occurring once; the ten biggest clones make up approximately 9.5%. V is TRBV27 and J is TRBJ2-7; possibly TRBD2 for D (5 bases). The receptor comes from a woman aged 50 to 60 with glioma. Sample: PBMCs, taken from a glioma patient whose treatment included an IDH1 peptide vaccine. The CDR3 loop reads CASSPYAGGPYEQYF. In DNA form, the CDR3 reads TGTGCCAGCAGCCCCTACGCGGGCGGACCTTACGAGCAGTACTTC.